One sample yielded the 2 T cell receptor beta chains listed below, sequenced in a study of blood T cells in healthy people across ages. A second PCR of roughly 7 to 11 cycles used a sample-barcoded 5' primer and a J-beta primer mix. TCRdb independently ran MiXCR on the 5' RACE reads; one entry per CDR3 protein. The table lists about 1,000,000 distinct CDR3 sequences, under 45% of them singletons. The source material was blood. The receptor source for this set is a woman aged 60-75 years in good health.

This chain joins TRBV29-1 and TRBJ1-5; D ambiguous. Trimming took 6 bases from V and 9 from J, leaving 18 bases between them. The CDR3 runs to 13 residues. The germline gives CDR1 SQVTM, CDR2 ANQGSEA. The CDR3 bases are TGCAGCGTCGCCACGGCGGTAGTGGGGCCCCAGCATTTT. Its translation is CSVATAVVGPQHF.

CDR3 nucleotides: TGTGCCACAAGAATAGGGCTCAATCAGCCCCAGCATTTT. It translates to CATRIGLNQPQHF. The chain links TRBV6-1 to TRBJ1-5; D not resolved. Germline assignment: CDR1 MNHNS and CDR2 SASEGT. This CDR3 comprises 13 residues. V lost 10 bases, J lost 3 bases, and 13 bases lay in between.